These 29 T cell receptor beta chains originate from one sample sequenced in a study of blood T cell repertoires in COVID-19. Profiling relied on immunoSEQ multiplex PCR, and the TCRdb table lists in-frame clones only, not all of them. Found here are roughly 130,000 clones, 84% of them singletons; the top ten hold 10% to 15%. The specimen sequenced was peripheral blood. The receptor set was obtained from a woman aged 60-75 years with acute or convalescent COVID-19.

The V gene is TRBV28, the J gene TRBJ1-5, with D unresolved. The germline V gene has CDR1 MDHEN and CDR2 SYDVKM. The CDR3 is 11 amino acids. V was trimmed by 5 bases and J by 8 bases, leaving 7 bases between them. CDR3 nucleotides: TGTGCCAGCAGTACCCGGGAGCCCCAGCATTTT. Translation: CASSTREPQHF.

In this sample, this clone turned up once. Relative to the germline gene, one junction end is altered; a read error may explain this. The chain joins TRBV29-1 to TRBJ2-3; D is ambiguous. Germline CDR1 and CDR2: SQVTM and ANQGSEA. This CDR3 has 8 residues. This chain's CDR3 is CSVDTVVF. The CDR3 bases are TGCAGCGTTGACACAGTAGTTTTT.

A few counts support this clone. The CDR3 ends on some other residue instead of the conserved phenylalanine or tryptophan, so this is likely a read error. The limits of the CDR3 on the DNA are not certain, so only TCRdb's listed CDR3 is given. The chain carries TRBV6-5 and TRBJ1-1. From germline, CDR1 is MNHEY and CDR2 SVGAGI. The CDR3 spans 13 amino acids, including both terminal residues. The CDR3 sequence: CATSIRQAGDQSI.

The chain employs TRBV2 and TRBJ1-4, with D perhaps matching TRBD1 (5 bases). Germline V gene sequence: CDR1 SNHLY, CDR2 FYNNEI. The V end lost 4 bases, the J end lost 7 bases, and 10 bases lay between the germline ends. The CDR3 is 13 residues long. CDR3 bases: TGTGCCAGCAGTGTCCCGACAGTTGAAAAACTGTTTTTT. Its translation is CASSVPTVEKLFF.

The chain recombines TRBV5-1 with TRBJ1-2; TRBD1 agrees at 12 bases. Looked up from germline, CDR1 is SGHRS and CDR2 is YFSETQ. This CDR3 is 17 amino acids long. The V segment lost 4 bases and the J segment 7 bases; nucleotides outside the gene matches: 14. The CDR3 nucleotides are TGCGCCAGCAGCGACGATCCTACCGGGACAGGGGGCTTTGGCTACACCTTC. This codes for CASSDDPTGTGGFGYTF.

The chain couples TRBV2 to TRBJ1-1; weak D call: TRBD1 (5 bases). The germline gives CDR1 SNHLY, CDR2 FYNNEI. V was cut by 6 bases and J by 5 bases, with 16 bases left in between. CDR3 length: 14 residues. CDR3: CASSQQVKGTEAFF. The DNA for the CDR3 is TGTGCCAGCAGCCAACAGGTAAAAGGGACTGAAGCTTTCTTT.

The J gene is TRBJ2-5, the V gene TRBV7-6, with TRBD1 identical over 8 bases. There are 15 residues in the CDR3. The V gene's germline CDR1 is SGHVS and CDR2 FNYEAQ. Losses at the gene ends were 5 bases for V and 3 bases for J; bases not matched to a gene: 8. DNA for the CDR3: TGTGCCAGCAGCCCTAGACAGGGGACGGAAGAGACCCAGTACTTC. Amino acids: CASSPRQGTEETQYF.

The chain links TRBV19 to TRBJ2-5, with TRBD2 matching 10 bases. The CDR3 sequence is 11 residues long. Germline V gene sequence: CDR1 LNHDA, CDR2 SQIVND (reference sequence). CDR3 residues: CRTSGLETQYF. The CDR3 coding sequence is TGTCGGACTAGCGGATTAGAGACCCAGTACTTC.

The J gene is TRBJ1-4, the V gene TRBV9; TRBD1 matches at 8 bases. Germline CDR1 SGDLS, CDR2 YYNGEE. The CDR3 runs 12 residues. V dropped 3 bases and J dropped 10; count of bases not matched to a gene: 2. The CDR3 spells CASSAQGGKLFF. The CDR3 nucleotides read TGTGCCAGCAGCGCACAGGGGGGAAAACTGTTTTTT.

The chain combines TRBV19 with TRBJ1-1, with D unresolved. V lost 8 bases and J 1 base, leaving 8 bases between the germline ends. The CDR3 runs 12 residues. Germline assignment: CDR1 LNHDA and CDR2 SQIVND (reference sequence). The CDR3 here is CASARRNTEAFF. The CDR3 DNA sequence: TGTGCCAGTGCGAGAAGGAACACTGAAGCTTTCTTT.

The chain links TRBV7-9 to TRBJ1-2; D is undetermined. V lost 2 bases and J 8 bases, leaving 9 bases between the germline ends. This CDR3 is built from 12 residues. The germline gives CDR1 SEHNR, CDR2 FQNEAQ (reference sequence). In nucleotides, the CDR3 is TGTGCCAGCAGCTTATTGGTGCGGGGCTACACCTTC. Encoded protein: CASSLLVRGYTF.

This clone was recorded a few times. The chain combines TRBV5-1 with TRBJ1-2; 7 bases match TRBD1. The germline V gene has CDR1 SGHRS and CDR2 YFSETQ. This CDR3 is 18 amino acids long. The ends lost 0 bases at V and 0 bases at J; junction bases unmatched: 11. CDR3 loop: CASSLVPPRQGANYGYTF. CDR3 coding DNA: TGCGCCAGCAGCTTGGTCCCTCCCCGGCAGGGGGCTAACTATGGCTACACCTTC.

This clone was counted once. The rearrangement uses TRBV12-5 and TRBJ1-6; maybe TRBD1 (5 bases). V lost 1 base and J lost 10, with 8 bases in between. Germline V gene data show CDR1 as LGHNT and CDR2 as FRNRAP. The CDR3 is 13 residues long. CDR3 loop: CASGLDQGSPLHF. The CDR3 DNA is TGTGCTAGTGGTTTGGACCAGGGATCACCCCTCCACTTT.

This chain uses TRBV7-8 with TRBJ1-2, with a possible D match to TRBD1 (6 bases). The germline V and J ends were trimmed by 5 bases and 2 bases, with 12 bases remaining between them. This CDR3 is 14 amino acids long. Per germline, CDR1 SGHVS and CDR2 FQNEAQ. The CDR3 sequence: CASSATGQNYGYTF. In DNA, the CDR3 is TGTGCCAGCAGCGCGACAGGTCAGAACTATGGCTACACCTTC.

The chain links TRBV19 to TRBJ1-2; 10 bases are shared with TRBD1. J lost 2 bases, V lost 6 bases, and 3 bases had no gene match. Germline V gene data show CDR1 as LNHDA and CDR2 as SQIVND (reference sequence). CDR3 length: 14 residues. CDR3 protein: CASRAGQGNYGYTF. CDR3 in DNA: TGTGCCAGTAGGGCGGGACAGGGGAACTATGGCTACACCTTC.

The chain links TRBV1 to TRBJ1-1. TRBV1 is annotated as a pseudogene. The CDR3 spans 16 residues. The CDR3 is CTSSQATPGLLTEAFF. The CDR3 nucleotides are TGCACCAGCAGCCAGGCCACGCCGGGACTACTAACTGAAGCTTTCTTT.

The chain recombines TRBV4-1 with TRBJ2-3; D gene uncertain. Trimming left V 1 base short and J 2 bases short, with 4 bases between. This CDR3 is built from 13 residues. Germline V gives CDR1 MGHRA, CDR2 YSYEKL. Written as DNA, the CDR3 is TGCGCCAGCAGCCAAGCCAACACAGATACGCAGTATTTT. It codes for CASSQANTDTQYF.

The genes are TRBV10-3 and TRBJ1-2; D is unresolved. The CDR3 sequence is 11 residues long. Trimming took off 10 bases at V and 13 bases at J, with 19 bases between the two ends. Germline values: CDR1 ENHRY, CDR2 SYGVKD. The CDR3 loop is CATGETPTFTF. CDR3 coding DNA: TGTGCCACCGGCGAGACACCGACGTTCACCTTC.

The chain combines TRBV29-1 with TRBJ1-2; 7 nucleotides align to TRBD1. CDR3 size: 13 residues. With 7 bases clipped from V and 6 bases from J, the junction kept 11 bases outside the gene matches. CDR1 and CDR2 from the germline V gene are SQVTM and ANQGSEA. The CDR3 is CSAYLTGTHGYTF. DNA of the CDR3: TGCAGCGCGTACTTGACAGGGACCCATGGCTACACCTTC.

V is TRBV4-1 and J is TRBJ2-5; D uncertain. Germline assignment: CDR1 MGHRA and CDR2 YSYEKL. Trimming shortened V by 0 bases and J by 5 bases, and 10 bases separated the two germline ends. The CDR3 runs to 14 residues. The CDR3 coding sequence is TGCGCCAGCAGCCAAGATCCCCACTTGGAGACCCAGTACTTC. Its protein is CASSQDPHLETQYF.

This clone was observed once. The chain carries TRBV2 and TRBJ1-2; 7 bases match TRBD1. CDR1 is SNHLY and CDR2 is FYNNEI in the germline V gene. V lost 1 base, J lost 7 bases, and 6 bases stayed unmatched. CDR3 length: 14 residues. CDR3 sequence: CASSEDSTGIGYTF. The CDR3 bases are TGTGCCAGCAGTGAAGATTCGACAGGGATTGGCTACACCTTC.

The rearrangement links TRBV18 to TRBJ1-2; D ambiguous. Germline V gives CDR1 KGHSH, CDR2 LQKENI. The CDR3 is made up of 14 amino acids. The V and J ends lost 5 bases and 7 bases respectively, with 17 bases between them. In DNA, the CDR3 is TGTGCCAGCTCATCGGGTCGGGCGGGGTTTGGCTACACCTTC. Its protein is CASSSGRAGFGYTF.

This clone was seen only a few times. This sample also contains other DNA sequences that code for the same CDR3. V is TRBV5-1 and J is TRBJ1-1, with TRBD1 identical over 9 bases. CDR1 is SGHRS, CDR2 YFSETQ, per germline. The junction had 3 bases not matched to a gene; V was cut back by 5 bases and J by 1 base. This CDR3 region has 14 residues. The CDR3 DNA is TGCGCCAGCAGTACGGGACAGGGGAACACTGAAGCTTTCTTT. Translation: CASSTGQGNTEAFF.

The rearrangement links TRBV30 to TRBJ2-1; 9 bases match TRBD1. The CDR3 contains 14 residues. Germline-derived CDR1 and CDR2 are GTSNPN and SVGIG (reference sequence). Losses at the gene ends were 2 bases for V and 7 bases for J; bases not matched to a gene: 6. The CDR3 protein is CAWSHRGQGNEQFF. The DNA of the CDR3 is TGTGCCTGGAGTCACAGGGGGCAAGGTAATGAGCAGTTCTTC.

The chain links TRBV21-1 to TRBJ2-1; the table's D call TRBD1 went unverified against the DNA. TRBV21-1 is a listed pseudogene. This CDR3 has 16 residues. The DNA for the CDR3 is TGTGCCAGCAGCAAAGGGCCGACAGGGCTCTACAATGAGCAGTTCTTC. Its protein is CASSKGPTGLYNEQFF.

The chain carries TRBV3-1 (or the pseudogene TRBV3-2) and TRBJ1-2; D possibly corresponds to TRBD1 (6 bases). The V end lost 5 bases, the J end lost 8 bases, and 15 bases lay between the germline ends. The CDR3 runs to 13 residues. Germline assignment: CDR1 LGHDT and CDR2 YNNKEL (reference sequence). CDR3: CASSFRGGRGYTF. For the CDR3, the DNA is TGTGCCAGCAGCTTCAGAGGGGGTCGGGGCTACACCTTC.

The CDR3 DNA sequence: TGTGCCATCAGTGGGGGAGACAGGAATAACTATGGCTACACCTTC. The encoded protein is CAISGGDRNNYGYTF. V and J are TRBV10-3 and TRBJ1-2; possibly TRBD1 for D (6 bases). V was trimmed by 4 bases and J by 1 base, leaving 13 bases between them. The CDR3 length is 15 residues. Germline lookup yields CDR1 ENHRY and CDR2 SYGVKD.

The chain has TRBV5-4 and TRBJ1-1; D possibly corresponds to TRBD1 (5 bases). CDR1 is SGHNT and CDR2 is YYREEE in the germline V gene (reference sequence). Trimming took off 0 bases at V and 10 bases at J, with 16 bases between the two ends. The CDR3 contains 14 residues. CDR3 amino acids: CASSLERTWVGAFF. As DNA, the CDR3 is TGTGCCAGCAGCTTGGAAAGGACATGGGTGGGAGCTTTCTTT.

This chain's CDR3 is CATSDLRTSGGYTDTQYF. The CDR3 DNA is TGTGCCACCAGTGACTTACGTACTAGCGGGGGTTACACAGATACGCAGTATTTT. The chain uses TRBV24-1 and TRBJ2-3; 11 bases agree with TRBD2. J gave up 2 bases and V 4 bases, and 10 bases lay outside the gene matches. Germline V gene sequence: CDR1 KGHDR, CDR2 SFDVKD. The CDR3 spans 18 residues.